The TCR beta chain under discussion was sequenced for a study of follicular helper T cells after annual influenza vaccination. Time point meaning: 2015-2016 season, pre-vaccination. Between about 35 and 110 mL of blood was drawn per time point. TCRB was sequenced at Survey level resolution. TCRdb's table, derived via immunoSEQ multiplex PCR, lists solely in-frame clones and lacks some. The sample includes about 9,300 clones, about 90% seen only once; the top ten take more than 0.4%. Germline V CDR1 and CDR2: SGHTA, FQGNSA. This CDR3 has 12 amino acids. V was cut by 3 bases and J by 8 bases, with 10 bases left in between.

The TCR was taken from an adult who received the influenza vaccine. Sequenced material: CXCR5+ CD38- circulating T follicular helper cells from blood, taken on the day of influenza vaccination. Sample subset: circulating Tfh, non-naive CD4+CXCR5+PD-1+ (ICOS+CD38+ or ICOS-CD38-). The chain has TRBV7-2 and TRBJ1-1; TRBD1 is a possible D gene (6 bases). The CDR3, as DNA: TGTGCCAGCAGCTTCGACAGGAGAGAAGCTTTCTTT. Translated: CASSFDRREAFF.